The 17 T cell receptor beta chains in this list originate from one sample, sequenced in a study of lymphopenia after photon versus proton radiotherapy. Profiled with immunoSEQ multiplex PCR; TCRdb holds only in-frame clones, not every one. This table holds 60,000 or so clones, approximately 83% found once. The sequencing here drew on peripheral blood, taken from a patient treated with photon-based radiotherapy. The receptors shown here come from a man between 40 and 49 years old with gastric cancer.

V is TRBV30 and J is TRBJ1-5; TRBD1 aligns across 8 bases. J gave up 11 bases and V 0 bases, and 15 bases lay outside the gene matches. The CDR3 sequence is 16 residues long. The V gene's germline CDR1 is GTSNPN and CDR2 SVGIG (reference sequence). The CDR3 nucleotides read TGTGCCTGGAGTGTCTCTTCGGGACAGGCTGTCAAAACCCAGCATTTT. Its translation is CAWSVSSGQAVKTQHF.

The chain employs TRBV6-1 and TRBJ1-2, with 9 bases matching TRBD1. Per germline, CDR1 MNHNS and CDR2 SASEGT. V gave up 5 bases and J gave up 4 bases; unmatched junction bases: 8. CDR3 length equals 15 residues. The CDR3 reads CASSTRDRAPYGYTF. The CDR3 DNA reads as TGTGCCAGCAGTACCCGGGACAGGGCCCCCTATGGCTACACCTTC.

This clone was detected only a few times. V gene TRBV6-4 combines with J gene TRBJ2-3, with 7 bases lining up with TRBD1. Germline V CDR1 and CDR2: MRHNA, SNTAGT. After removal of 0 bases from V and 0 bases from J, the junction contained 0 bases not matched to a gene. The CDR3 totals 15 residues. This chain's CDR3 is CASSDSGGSTDTQYF. The DNA for the CDR3 is TGTGCCAGCAGTGACTCAGGGGGCAGCACAGATACGCAGTATTTT.

V usage is TRBV19 and J usage is TRBJ1-2; D might be TRBD1 (5 bases). Trimming left V 4 bases short and J 0 bases short, with 9 bases between. Germline lookup yields CDR1 LNHDA and CDR2 SQIVND (reference sequence). There are 14 residues in the CDR3. CDR3 loop: CASSNQGPNYGYTF. The CDR3 DNA follows: TGTGCCAGTAGTAATCAGGGACCTAACTATGGCTACACCTTC.

The V gene is TRBV11-2, the J gene TRBJ2-1; 7 bases map to TRBD1. The CDR3 contains 14 residues. V dropped 1 base and J dropped 6; count of bases not matched to a gene: 3. CDR1 SGHAT and CDR2 FQNNGV come from the germline V gene. CDR3 in DNA: TGTGCCAGCAGCTTAGCCAGGGGGAGCAATGAGCAGTTCTTC. It is translated as CASSLARGSNEQFF. The full variable domain, with the rest looked up from reference TRBV11-2 and TRBJ2-1, is EAGVAQSPRYKIIEKRQSVAFWCNPISGHATLYWYQQILGQGPKLLIQFQNNGVVDDSQLPKDRFSAERLKGVDSTLKIQPAKLEDSAVYLCASSLARGSNEQFFGPGTRLTVL.

The chain links TRBV30 to TRBJ1-2; maybe TRBD1 (6 bases). Germline-derived CDR1 and CDR2 are GTSNPN and SVGIG (reference sequence). V lost 2 bases and J 2 bases, leaving 9 bases between the germline ends. The length of the CDR3 is 13 residues. The CDR3 here is CAWSPQGNYGYTF. The CDR3 nucleotides are TGTGCCTGGAGTCCACAGGGAAACTATGGCTACACCTTC.

This clone has just one count. This chain uses TRBV27 with TRBJ1-2; 11 bases are shared with TRBD1. The CDR3 sequence is 15 residues long. The trim removed 6 bases at V and 8 bases at J, leaving 11 bases unmatched. The germline V gene has CDR1 MNHEY and CDR2 SMNVEV (reference sequence). In DNA form, the CDR3 reads TGTGCCAGCAGCGTTACCGGACAGGGGGCGAGAGGCTACACCTTC. Protein product: CASSVTGQGARGYTF.

The chain has TRBV2 and TRBJ2-7, with D possibly matching TRBD1 (6 bases). Germline V gene lookup returns CDR1 SNHLY and CDR2 FYNNEI. The CDR3 consists of 13 residues. V gave up 4 bases and J gave up 3 bases, with 10 bases separating them. CDR3 amino acids: CASSGGRGYEQYF. For the CDR3, the DNA is TGTGCCAGCAGTGGGGGCAGGGGCTACGAGCAGTACTTC. Full variable domain (outside the CDR3, taken from reference TRBV2 and TRBJ2-7): EPEVTQTPSHQVTQMGQEVILRCVPISNHLYFYWYRQILGQKVEFLVSFYNNEISEKSEIFDDQFSVERPDGSNFTLKIRSTKLEDSAMYFCASSGGRGYEQYFGPGTRLTVT.

The rearrangement links TRBV7-2 to TRBJ1-6; tentatively, D is TRBD1 (6 bases). Between the trimmed V and J ends, which lost 1 base and 19 bases, there was a span of 17 bases. CDR3 length: 13 residues. In germline, CDR1 is SGHTA, CDR2 FQGNSA. Here the CDR3 reads CASSLVPDSEVHF. For the CDR3, the DNA is TGTGCCAGCAGCTTAGTTCCGGACAGTGAGGTTCACTTT.

V is TRBV6-6 and J is TRBJ1-5; no clear D gene. Trimming removed 4 bases at V and 3 bases at J, with 10 bases between. The CDR3 is 14 residues long. In germline, CDR1 is MNHNY, CDR2 SVGAGI (reference sequence). The CDR3 DNA follows: TGTGCCAGCAGTTCGCCCAGCGTCAATCAGCCCCAGCATTTT. It translates to CASSSPSVNQPQHF.

The chain uses TRBV4-1 and TRBJ2-2; no definite D call. The CDR3 extends over 16 amino acids. Germline CDR1 and CDR2: MGHRA and YSYEKL. V gave up 0 bases and J gave up 3 bases, with 11 bases separating them. In nucleotides, the CDR3 is TGCGCCAGCAGCCAAGAGGCTTGGGTTCACACCGGGGAGCTGTTTTTT. It codes for CASSQEAWVHTGELFF.

V usage is TRBV5-1 and J usage is TRBJ2-7; TRBD1 agrees at 7 bases. V was pared by 4 bases and J by 5 bases, with 6 bases of the junction left unmatched. There are 13 residues in the CDR3. Germline V lookup: CDR1 SGHRS, CDR2 YFSETQ. Written as DNA, the CDR3 is TGCGCCAGCAGCCAGACAGGGTTCAACGAGCAGTACTTC. Translation: CASSQTGFNEQYF. The full variable domain, its missing parts supplied by reference TRBV5-1 and TRBJ2-7, is KAGVTQTPRYLIKTRGQQVTLSCSPISGHRSVSWYQQTPGQGLQFLFEYFSETQRNKGNFPGRFSGRQFSNSRSEMNVSTLELGDSALYLCASSQTGFNEQYFGPGTRLTVT.

The CDR3 region is CASSLVYRDNEQFF. Here the CDR3 DNA reads TGTGCCAGCAGCTTAGTCTACAGGGACAATGAGCAGTTCTTC. The chain uses TRBV7-2 and TRBJ2-1; tentatively, D is TRBD1 (6 bases). This CDR3 has 14 amino acids. The germline CDR1 and CDR2 sequences are SGHTA and FQGNSA. V was cut by 1 base and J by 5 bases, with 9 bases left in between. The variable domain in full, with the rest retrieved from reference TRBV7-2 and TRBJ2-1, is GAGVSQSPSNKVTEKGKDVELRCDPISGHTALYWYRQSLGQGLEFLIYFQGNSAPDKSGLPSDRFSAERTGGSVSTLTIQRTQQEDSAVYLCASSLVYRDNEQFFGPGTRLTVL.

V usage is TRBV10-2 and J usage is TRBJ2-2; unclear D gene. The CDR3 sequence is 13 residues long. The V gene lost 2 bases and the J gene lost 5 bases, with 6 bases spanning the gap. The germline CDR1 and CDR2 sequences are WSHSY and SAAADI. The CDR3 is CASSEQQTGELFF. Here the CDR3 DNA reads TGCGCCAGCAGTGAGCAACAGACCGGGGAGCTGTTTTTT.

This clone has a single count. The CDR3 is CASSFGGGLTGNTIYF. As DNA, the CDR3 is TGTGCCAGCAGCTTTGGTGGCGGGCTGACTGGAAACACCATATATTTT. The rearrangement uses TRBV11-3 and TRBJ1-3; D is ambiguous. The CDR3 consists of 16 residues. V was shortened by 3 bases and J by 2 bases, with 14 bases between the two germline ends. CDR1 SGHNT and CDR2 YENEEA come from the germline V gene.

The rearrangement uses TRBV19 and TRBJ2-1, with D perhaps TRBD1 (6 bases). Germline lookup yields CDR1 LNHDA and CDR2 SQIVND (reference sequence). The CDR3 has 17 amino acids. V lost 1 base and J lost 4, with 17 bases in between. The chain's CDR3 is CASSIVPGTPIYNEQFF. Here the CDR3 DNA reads TGTGCCAGTAGTATAGTTCCCGGGACACCTATATACAATGAGCAGTTCTTC.

This chain links TRBV27 with TRBJ1-1; TRBD1 matches at 8 bases. This CDR3 comprises 14 residues. The V gene end was trimmed by 5 bases and the J gene end by 6 bases; junction bases not matched to a gene: 8. Germline V gene sequence: CDR1 MNHEY, CDR2 SMNVEV (reference sequence). Here the CDR3 reads CASSTPGQAPEAFF. The CDR3 DNA sequence: TGTGCCAGCAGTACGCCGGGACAGGCACCTGAAGCTTTCTTT.